These T cell receptor beta chains were read from a single sample in a study of cytomegalovirus exposure and HLA in healthy donors. Using immunoSEQ multiplex PCR, the repertoire was profiled, and TCRdb retains in-frame clones only, with some absent. This table holds approximately 160,000 clones, approximately 79% found once. The source material was PBMCs. These receptors came from a male donor in good health and CMV-seronegative. CDR3s include the opening cysteine and the closing phenylalanine or tryptophan. A D gene is named only where the DNA matches it firmly. Some rows have no size entry. The others give once, few or many, or a class for an expanded clone.

CDR3 protein,CDR3 DNA,V gene,J gene,D gene,clone size
CASLEFNTDTQYF,TGTGCCTCCCTAGAGTTCAACACAGATACGCAGTATTTT,TRBV6-1,TRBJ2-3,-,-
CASSVWGGEQYF,TGTGCCAGCAGCGTCTGGGGGGGCGAGCAGTACTTC,TRBV9,TRBJ2-7,TRBD2,-
CASSLPGAPQGVAGYTF,TGTGCCAGCAGCCTCCCCGGGGCCCCACAGGGGGTGGCTGGCTACACCTTC,TRBV4-2,TRBJ1-2,TRBD1,-
CASSYGRRNEKLFF,TGTGCCAGCAGTTACGGTCGGAGAAATGAAAAACTGTTTTTT,TRBV6-5,TRBJ1-4,-,-
CSVGADYGYTF,TGCAGCGTTGGGGCAGACTATGGCTACACCTTC,TRBV29-1,TRBJ1-2,-,-
CASERGQNQPQHF,TGTGCCAGCGAGAGGGGACAGAATCAGCCCCAGCATTTT,TRBV19,TRBJ1-5,TRBD1,-
CASTATVEAFF,TGTGCCAGTACCGCGACAGTTGAAGCTTTCTTT,TRBV19,TRBJ1-1,-,once
CASSQDYTSIYTEAFF,TGCGCCAGCAGCCAAGATTATACCAGTATCTACACTGAAGCTTTCTTT,TRBV4-3,TRBJ1-1,-,-
CASSYSSKDTQYF,TGTGCCAGCAGTTACTCCTCTAAAGATACGCAGTATTTT,TRBV6-5,TRBJ2-3,-,-
CASDGFNEKLFF,TGTGCCAGCGACGGGTTCAATGAAAAACTGTTTTTT,TRBV27,TRBJ1-4,-,-
CASSPHGPGSEQYF,TGCGCCAGCAGCCCACACGGCCCCGGGAGCGAGCAGTACTTC,TRBV5-1,TRBJ2-7,-,-
CASSLGGDHYEQYF,TGCGCCAGCAGCTTGGGGGGGGACCACTACGAGCAGTACTTC,TRBV5-1,TRBJ2-7,-,few
CAISLDTYEAFF,TGTGCCATCAGCCTCGACACCTATGAAGCTTTCTTT,TRBV10-3,TRBJ1-1,-,-
CASSLDSGQGGLGEQYF,TGTGCCAGCAGCTTAGATTCTGGACAGGGGGGACTTGGCGAGCAGTACTTC,TRBV7-9,TRBJ2-7,TRBD1,few
CASSLQGANVLTF,TGTGCCAGCAGCCTTCAGGGGGCCAACGTCCTGACTTTC,TRBV7-2,TRBJ2-6,-,few
CASLGGDTDTQYF,TGTGCCAGCCTCGGGGGGGACACAGATACGCAGTATTTT,TRBV5-4,TRBJ2-3,TRBD2,few
CAIGDKTYEQYF,TGTGCCATCGGGGACAAAACCTACGAGCAGTACTTC,TRBV10-3,TRBJ2-7,-,-
CASSFTSGNTDTQYF,TGTGCCAGCAGTTTCACTAGCGGGAACACAGATACGCAGTATTTT,TRBV7-9,TRBJ2-3,TRBD2,few
CASRSRDTDTGELFF,TGCGCCAGCAGGAGCCGGGACACAGACACCGGGGAGCTGTTTTTT,TRBV4-3,TRBJ2-2,-,-
CASSQRTGGNGYTF,TGTGCCAGCAGCCAACGGACAGGGGGCAATGGCTACACCTTC,TRBV4-2,TRBJ1-2,TRBD1,-
CASLGGEAGGNTIYF,TGTGCCAGCTTAGGAGGGGAGGCAGGAGGAAACACCATATATTTT,TRBV2,TRBJ1-3,-,few
CASRVSGHYNEQFF,TGTGCCAGCAGAGTTAGCGGCCACTACAATGAGCAGTTCTTC,TRBV27,TRBJ2-1,-,few
CSSSLLVGESTDTQYF,TGTTCCAGCAGCTTACTCGTCGGGGAGAGCACAGATACGCAGTATTTT,TRBV7-9,TRBJ2-3,-,few
CASGLNLGAPYEQYF,TGTGCTAGTGGTTTGAATCTGGGGGCCCCCTACGAGCAGTACTTC,TRBV12-5,TRBJ2-7,-,-
CASSPNGQVGDEQYF,TGTGCCAGCAGCCCGAACGGACAGGTGGGCGACGAGCAGTACTTC,TRBV27,TRBJ2-7,TRBD1,-
CASSRDFVTEAFF,TGTGCCAGCAGCCGGGACTTTGTCACTGAAGCTTTCTTT,TRBV5-8,TRBJ1-1,-,-
CSARTSTNEQFF,TGCAGCGCCAGGACTAGTACGAATGAGCAGTTCTTC,TRBV29-1,TRBJ2-1,TRBD2,-
CASGSRYRAGRNTEAFF,TGTGCTAGTGGCTCTCGATATCGCGCAGGGCGGAACACTGAAGCTTTCTTT,TRBV12-5,TRBJ1-1,-,-
CAWSGVPDTQYF,TGTGCCTGGTCGGGAGTCCCAGATACGCAGTATTTT,TRBV30,TRBJ2-3,-,-
CSSSYHRFETGVDEKLFF,TGTTCCAGCAGTTACCACCGATTTGAGACAGGGGTGGATGAAAAACTGTTTTTT,TRBV7-9,TRBJ1-4,TRBD1,-
CASSLGGSLKFF,TGTGCCAGCAGCTTGGGGGGTTCCCTTAAGTTCTTC,TRBV11-3,TRBJ2-1,-,-
CASSPKSDGTAEAFF,TGTGCCAGCTCACCAAAGAGTGATGGGACAGCTGAAGCTTTCTTT,TRBV18,TRBJ1-1,TRBD1,-
CATSRGQGTEKLFF,TGTGCCACCAGCAGAGGTCAGGGTACAGAAAAACTGTTTTTT,TRBV15,TRBJ1-4,-,once
CAWSGAEEQFF,TGTGCCTGGAGCGGAGCGGAAGAGCAGTTCTTC,TRBV30,TRBJ2-1,-,few
CATSSATASGNTIYF,TGTGCCACCAGCAGCGCGACAGCTTCTGGAAACACCATATATTTT,TRBV15,TRBJ1-3,-,-
CATRWGVGGELFF,TGTGCCACCCGGTGGGGGGTAGGCGGGGAGCTGTTTTTT,TRBV2,TRBJ2-2,-,-
CASSDFTGGVEKLFF,TGTGCCAGCAGTGACTTCACAGGGGGGGTGGAAAAACTGTTTTTT,TRBV25-1,TRBJ1-4,TRBD1,once
CASSDPAGTETQYF,TGCGCCAGCAGTGACCCAGCGGGAACGGAGACCCAGTACTTC,TRBV10-1,TRBJ2-5,TRBD2,-
CASRRGTSFYEQFF,TGTGCCAGCAGACGCGGGACTAGCTTCTATGAGCAGTTCTTC,TRBV27,TRBJ2-1,TRBD2,-
CASSKWGDTGELFF,TGTGCCAGCAGCAAGTGGGGAGACACCGGGGAGCTGTTTTTT,TRBV9,TRBJ2-2,-,-
CASSPPGLTGELFF,TGTGCCAGCAGCCCCCCGGGGTTAACCGGGGAGCTGTTTTTT,TRBV11-2,TRBJ2-2,-,-
CASSFSGFYNEQFF,TGTGCCAGCAGCTTTTCCGGTTTCTACAATGAGCAGTTCTTC,TRBV11-3,TRBJ2-1,-,-
CASSFLGVAFF,TGTGCCAGCAGTTTTTTAGGGGTGGCTTTCTTT,TRBV6-6,TRBJ1-1,-,few
CASSLGGTGGNSNQPQHF,TGTGCCAGCAGCTTAGGCGGGACAGGGGGCAATAGCAATCAGCCCCAGCATTTT,TRBV7-6,TRBJ1-5,TRBD1,-
CASSMDGTGGVQPQHF,TGTGCCAGTAGTATGGACGGGACAGGGGGAGTTCAGCCCCAGCATTTT,TRBV19,TRBJ1-5,TRBD1,-
CASRRPGQAYEQYF,TGTGCCAGCAGGCGACCGGGACAGGCCTACGAGCAGTACTTC,TRBV6-5,TRBJ2-7,TRBD1,-
CASSGRDREIEQYF,TGTGCCAGCAGCGGACGGGACAGGGAGATCGAGCAGTACTTC,TRBV11-1,TRBJ2-7,TRBD1,few
CASLVHTEGYGYTF,TGTGCCAGTCTAGTGCACACCGAGGGCTATGGCTACACCTTC,TRBV19,TRBJ1-2,-,-
CASSSHGRGYQETQYF,TGCGCCAGCAGTTCGCACGGCAGGGGGTACCAAGAGACCCAGTACTTC,TRBV4-1,TRBJ2-5,TRBD1,few
CASSQGLGYNEQFF,TGCGCCAGCAGCCAAGGCCTAGGTTACAATGAGCAGTTCTTC,TRBV4-1,TRBJ2-1,-,few
CASSEAWTLGYGYTF,TGTGCCAGCAGTGAAGCTTGGACATTAGGTTATGGCTACACCTTC,TRBV6-1,TRBJ1-2,-,-
CASSRGGTGAFETQHF,TGCGCCAGCAGCCGCGGCGGGACAGGGGCCTTTGAGACCCAGCATTTT,TRBV4-1,TRBJ1-5,TRBD1,-
CASSGVGGSLGNEQFF,TGTGCCAGCAGTGGGGTGGGCGGGAGTCTTGGCAATGAGCAGTTCTTC,TRBV2,TRBJ2-1,TRBD2,-
CASSQDQGSGANVLTF,TGTGCCAGCAGCCAAGATCAGGGCTCTGGGGCCAACGTCCTGACTTTC,TRBV4-2,TRBJ2-6,-,-
CASSYSTTEQFF,TGTGCCAGCAGTTACTCGACGACAGAGCAGTTCTTC,TRBV6-5,TRBJ2-1,-,-
CASSEAANEQFF,TGTGCCAGCAGTGAGGCTGCTAATGAGCAGTTCTTC,TRBV2,TRBJ2-1,-,-
CASSLGRDLFF,TGTGCCAGCAGCTTAGGGCGGGATCTGTTTTTT,TRBV7-2,TRBJ1-4,-,-
CASSTRGQRGGLSTDTQYF,TGTGCCAGCAGCACCCGGGGACAGCGGGGGGGCCTGAGCACAGATACGCAGTATTTT,TRBV9,TRBJ2-3,TRBD2,-
CAWGGPWSTNEKLFF,TGTGCCTGGGGGGGCCCATGGTCAACTAATGAAAAACTGTTTTTT,TRBV30,TRBJ1-4,-,-
CVSSLYDSMNTEAFF,TGCGTCAGCAGCTTGTACGACAGTATGAACACTGAAGCTTTCTTT,TRBV5-1,TRBJ1-1,-,-